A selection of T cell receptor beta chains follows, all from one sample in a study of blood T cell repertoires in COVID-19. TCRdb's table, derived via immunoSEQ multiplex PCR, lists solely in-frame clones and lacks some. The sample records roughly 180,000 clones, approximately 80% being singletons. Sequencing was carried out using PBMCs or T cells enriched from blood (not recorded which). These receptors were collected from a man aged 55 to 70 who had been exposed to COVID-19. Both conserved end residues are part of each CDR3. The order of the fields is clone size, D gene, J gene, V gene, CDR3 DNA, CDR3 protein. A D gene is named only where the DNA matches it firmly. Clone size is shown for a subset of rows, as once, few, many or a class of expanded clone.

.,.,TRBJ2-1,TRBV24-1,TGTGCCACCAGTGATTCCAGTAACTACAATGAGCAGTTCTTC,CATSDSSNYNEQFF
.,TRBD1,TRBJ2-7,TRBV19,TGTGCCAGTAGTGCAAGACAGGGCTTACTCGAGCAGTACTTC,CASSARQGLLEQYF
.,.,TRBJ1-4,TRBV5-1,TGCGCCACAGGGGAAACTAATGAAAAACTGTTTTTT,CATGETNEKLFF
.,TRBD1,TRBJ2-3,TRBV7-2,TGTGCCAGCAGCGCACACCTCTCCGGGACAGGGTCAGATACGCAGTATTTT,CASSAHLSGTGSDTQYF
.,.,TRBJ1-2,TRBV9,TGTGCCAGCAGCGTACTCGGACTCCCAACTAACTATGGCTACACCTTC,CASSVLGLPTNYGYTF
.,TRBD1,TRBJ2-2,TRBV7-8,TGTGCCAGCAGCTGGACAGGGGGTAACACCGGGGAGCTGTTTTTT,CASSWTGGNTGELFF
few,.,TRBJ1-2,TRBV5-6,TGTGCCAGCAGCTTGGCCCAGGGGATGCTCCGCTACACCTTC,CASSLAQGMLRYTF
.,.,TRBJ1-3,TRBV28,TGTGCCAGCAGCAGGGTTTCAGGAAACACCATATATTTT,CASSRVSGNTIYF
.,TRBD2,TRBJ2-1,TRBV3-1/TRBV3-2,TGTGCCAGCAGCCGAACAGCCGGGACTAGCGGCTACAATGAGCAGTTCTTC,CASSRTAGTSGYNEQFF
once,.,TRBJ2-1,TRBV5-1,TGCGCCAGCAGCTTGGGCGGGCCCTACAATGAGCAGTTCTTC,CASSLGGPYNEQFF